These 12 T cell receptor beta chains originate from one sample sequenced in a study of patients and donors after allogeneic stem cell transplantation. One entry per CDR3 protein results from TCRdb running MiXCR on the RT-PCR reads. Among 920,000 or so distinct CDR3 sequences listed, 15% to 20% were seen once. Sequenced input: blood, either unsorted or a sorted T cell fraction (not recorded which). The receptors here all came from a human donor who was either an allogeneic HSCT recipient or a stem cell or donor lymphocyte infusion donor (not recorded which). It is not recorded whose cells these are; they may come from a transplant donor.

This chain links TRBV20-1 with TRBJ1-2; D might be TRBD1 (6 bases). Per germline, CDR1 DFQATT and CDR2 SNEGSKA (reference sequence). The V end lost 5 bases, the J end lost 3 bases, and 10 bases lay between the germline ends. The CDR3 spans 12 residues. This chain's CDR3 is CSAPPGDYGYTF. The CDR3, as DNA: TGCAGTGCTCCTCCAGGGGACTATGGCTACACCTTC.

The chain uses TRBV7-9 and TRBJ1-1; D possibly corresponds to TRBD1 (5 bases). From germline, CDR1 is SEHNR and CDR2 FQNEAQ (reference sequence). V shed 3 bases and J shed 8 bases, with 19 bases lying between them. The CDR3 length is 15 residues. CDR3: CASSFSEQPEGEAFF. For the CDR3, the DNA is TGTGCCAGCAGCTTCTCCGAACAGCCGGAGGGGGAAGCTTTCTTT.

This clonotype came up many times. DNA of the CDR3: TGTGCCATCAGTGAGCCTCGGGACAGGGGACGAGAGACCCAGTACTTC. It yields the protein CAISEPRDRGRETQYF. The chain is built from TRBV10-3 and TRBJ2-5, with 10 bases aligning to TRBD1. This CDR3 has 16 amino acids. Germline trimming cut 2 bases from V and 4 bases from J; bases unmatched to any gene: 7. Germline-derived CDR1 and CDR2 are ENHRY and SYGVKD.

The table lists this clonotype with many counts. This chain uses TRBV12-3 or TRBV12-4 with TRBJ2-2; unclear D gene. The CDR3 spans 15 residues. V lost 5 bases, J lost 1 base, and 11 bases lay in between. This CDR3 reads CASSPGPWNTGELFF. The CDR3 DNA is TGTGCCAGCAGTCCAGGACCCTGGAACACCGGGGAGCTGTTTTTT.

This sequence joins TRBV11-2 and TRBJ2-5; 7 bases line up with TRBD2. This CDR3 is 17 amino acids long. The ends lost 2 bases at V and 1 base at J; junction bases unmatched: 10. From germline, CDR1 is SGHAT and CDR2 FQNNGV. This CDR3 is CASSLIRQASGQETQYF. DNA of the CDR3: TGTGCCAGCAGCTTAATTCGACAAGCTAGCGGCCAAGAGACCCAGTACTTC.

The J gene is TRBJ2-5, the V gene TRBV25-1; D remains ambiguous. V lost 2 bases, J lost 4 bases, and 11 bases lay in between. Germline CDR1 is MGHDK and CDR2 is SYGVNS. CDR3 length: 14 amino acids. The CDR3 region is CASSEAPGGETQYF. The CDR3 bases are TGTGCCAGCAGTGAAGCGCCGGGTGGAGAGACCCAGTACTTC.

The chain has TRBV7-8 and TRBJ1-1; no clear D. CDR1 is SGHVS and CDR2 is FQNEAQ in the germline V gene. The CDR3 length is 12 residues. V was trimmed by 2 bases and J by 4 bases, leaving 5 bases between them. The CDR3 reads CASSLTTTEAFF. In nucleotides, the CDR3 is TGTGCCAGCAGCTTAACAACCACTGAAGCTTTCTTT.

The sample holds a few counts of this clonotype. CDR3 nucleotides: TGTGCCAGCAGCTTAGATCGAAGGGCGGAGAACACCGGGGAGCTGTTTTTT. It yields the protein CASSLDRRAENTGELFF. This chain connects TRBV11-2 to TRBJ2-2, with D unclear. V lost 0 bases, J lost 1 base, and 12 bases lay in between. Germline V gene data show CDR1 as SGHAT and CDR2 as FQNNGV. The CDR3 runs 17 residues.

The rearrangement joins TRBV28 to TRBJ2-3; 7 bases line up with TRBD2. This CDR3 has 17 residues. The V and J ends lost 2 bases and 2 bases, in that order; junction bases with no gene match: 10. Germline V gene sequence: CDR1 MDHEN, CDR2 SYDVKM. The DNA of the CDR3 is TGTGCCAGCAGTTTAGTTTCTAGCGGATTAAACACAGATACGCAGTATTTT. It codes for CASSLVSSGLNTDTQYF.

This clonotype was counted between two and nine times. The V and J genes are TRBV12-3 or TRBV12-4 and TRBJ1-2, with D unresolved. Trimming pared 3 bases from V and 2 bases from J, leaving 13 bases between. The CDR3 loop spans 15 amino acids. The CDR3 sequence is CASSLAPIKNYGYTF. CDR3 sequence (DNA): TGTGCCAGCAGTTTGGCACCGATCAAGAACTATGGCTACACCTTC.

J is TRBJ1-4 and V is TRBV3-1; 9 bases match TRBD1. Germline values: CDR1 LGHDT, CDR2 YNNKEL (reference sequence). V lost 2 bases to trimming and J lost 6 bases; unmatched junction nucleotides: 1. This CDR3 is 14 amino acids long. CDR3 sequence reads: CASSQTGGHEKLFF. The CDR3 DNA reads TGTGCCAGCAGCCAAACAGGGGGCCATGAAAAACTGTTTTTT.

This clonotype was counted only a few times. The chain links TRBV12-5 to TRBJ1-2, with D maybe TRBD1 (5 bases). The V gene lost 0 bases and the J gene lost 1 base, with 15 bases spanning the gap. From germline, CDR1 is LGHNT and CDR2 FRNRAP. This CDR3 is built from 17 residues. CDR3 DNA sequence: TGTGCTAGTGGTTTGGTTATACCCGGGACGGATAACTATGGCTACACCTTC. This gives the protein CASGLVIPGTDNYGYTF. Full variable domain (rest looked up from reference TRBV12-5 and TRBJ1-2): DARVTQTPRHKVTEMGQEVTMRCQPILGHNTVFWYRQTMMQGLELLAYFRNRAPLDDSGMPKDRFSAEMPDATLATLKIQPSEPRDSAVYFCASGLVIPGTDNYGYTFGSGTRLTVV.